This T cell receptor (beta chain) was captured in a study of blood T cells in healthy people across ages. Russia was home to the donors, healthy Caucasian individuals aged about 6 to 90. Regarding this clonotype: What it binds is not known.

A second 7 to 11 cycle PCR used barcoded and J-beta primers. A template-switch adaptor containing 12 random nucleotides labeled each cDNA molecule. A single record per CDR3 protein comes from TCRdb applying MiXCR to the 5' RACE reads. The sample holds about 1,800,000 distinct CDR3 sequences; approximately 28% are singletons and the top ten take about 7.7%. The study, taken as a whole, reports: Measured against age, TCR beta diversity per million T cells decreased in a roughly linear manner. Possibly confounding the expanded clonotype changes was the fact that donor CMV status was unknown.

This TCR was recovered from a woman between 25 and 40 years old in good health. Sequenced input: blood.

The chain's CDR3 is CASSRAATLRETQYF. The DNA of the CDR3 is TGCGCCAGCAGCCGGGCCGCAACCCTACGGGAGACCCAGTACTTC. This chain links TRBV5-1 with TRBJ2-5; D is undetermined. This CDR3 spans 15 amino acids. The V end was cut by 4 bases, the J end by 5 bases, with 18 bases between. Germline V gives CDR1 SGHRS, CDR2 YFSETQ.